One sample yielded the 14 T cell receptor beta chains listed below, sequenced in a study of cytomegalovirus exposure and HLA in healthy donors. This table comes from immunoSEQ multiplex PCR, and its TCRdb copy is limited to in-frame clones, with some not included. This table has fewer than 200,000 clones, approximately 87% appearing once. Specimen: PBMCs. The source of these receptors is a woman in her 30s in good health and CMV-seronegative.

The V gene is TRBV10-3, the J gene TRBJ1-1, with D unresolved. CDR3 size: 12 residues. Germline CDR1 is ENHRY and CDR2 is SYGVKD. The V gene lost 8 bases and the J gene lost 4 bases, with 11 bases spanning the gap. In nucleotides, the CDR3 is TGTGCCATCCGACATTCCGCCACTGAAGCTTTCTTT. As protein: CAIRHSATEAFF.

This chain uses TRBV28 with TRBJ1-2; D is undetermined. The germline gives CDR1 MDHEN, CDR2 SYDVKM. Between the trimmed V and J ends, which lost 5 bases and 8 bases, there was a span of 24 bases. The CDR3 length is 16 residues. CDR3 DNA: TGTGCCAGCAGTATAATCGAGCAGCCGCCCCGGGAAGGCTACACCTTC. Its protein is CASSIIEQPPREGYTF.

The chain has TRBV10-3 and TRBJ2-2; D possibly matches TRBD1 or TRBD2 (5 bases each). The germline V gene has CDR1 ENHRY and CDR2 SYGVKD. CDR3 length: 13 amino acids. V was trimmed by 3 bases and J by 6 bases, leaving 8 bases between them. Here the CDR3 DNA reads TGTGCCATCAGTGATTCGGGGCCCGGGGAGCTGTTTTTT. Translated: CAISDSGPGELFF.

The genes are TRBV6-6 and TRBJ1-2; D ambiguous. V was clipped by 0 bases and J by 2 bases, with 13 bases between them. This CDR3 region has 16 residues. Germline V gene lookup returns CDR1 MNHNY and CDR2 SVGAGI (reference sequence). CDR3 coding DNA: TGTGCCAGCAGTTACTCGAGTGGGGATGCCAACTATGGCTACACCTTC. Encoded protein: CASSYSSGDANYGYTF.

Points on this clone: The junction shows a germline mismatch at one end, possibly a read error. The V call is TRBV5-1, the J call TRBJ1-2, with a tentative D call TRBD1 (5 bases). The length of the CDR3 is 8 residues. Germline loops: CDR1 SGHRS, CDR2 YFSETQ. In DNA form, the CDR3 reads TGCGCCAGCAGGGGACTCCCTTTC. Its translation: CASRGLPF.

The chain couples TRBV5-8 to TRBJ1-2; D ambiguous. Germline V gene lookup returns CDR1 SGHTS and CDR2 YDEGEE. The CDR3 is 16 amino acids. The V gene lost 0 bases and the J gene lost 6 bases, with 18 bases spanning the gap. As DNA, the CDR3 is TGTGCCAGCAGCTTGGAATTTGACGCCGCTATCGATGGCTACACCTTC. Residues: CASSLEFDAAIDGYTF.

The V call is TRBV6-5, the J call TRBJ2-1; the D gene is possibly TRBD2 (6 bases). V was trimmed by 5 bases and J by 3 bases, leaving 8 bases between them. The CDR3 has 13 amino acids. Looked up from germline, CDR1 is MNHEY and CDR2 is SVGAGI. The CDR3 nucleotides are TGTGCCAGCAGTCGCGGGGTCTACAATGAGCAGTTCTTC. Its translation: CASSRGVYNEQFF.

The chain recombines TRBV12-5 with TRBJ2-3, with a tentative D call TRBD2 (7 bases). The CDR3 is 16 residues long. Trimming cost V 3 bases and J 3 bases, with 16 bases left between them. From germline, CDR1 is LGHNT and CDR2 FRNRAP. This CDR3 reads CASGFFGGGWTDTQYF. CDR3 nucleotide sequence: TGTGCTAGTGGTTTTTTTGGGGGGGGCTGGACAGATACGCAGTATTTT. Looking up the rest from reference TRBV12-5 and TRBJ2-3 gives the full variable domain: DARVTQTPRHKVTEMGQEVTMRCQPILGHNTVFWYRQTMMQGLELLAYFRNRAPLDDSGMPKDRFSAEMPDATLATLKIQPSEPRDSAVYFCASGFFGGGWTDTQYFGPGTRLTVL.

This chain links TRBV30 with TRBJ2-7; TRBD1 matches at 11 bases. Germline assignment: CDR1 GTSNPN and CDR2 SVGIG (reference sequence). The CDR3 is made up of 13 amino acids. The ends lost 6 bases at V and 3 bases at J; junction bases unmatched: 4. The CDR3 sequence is CACSGTGGYEQYF. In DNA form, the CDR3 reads TGTGCCTGCTCCGGGACAGGGGGCTACGAGCAGTACTTC.

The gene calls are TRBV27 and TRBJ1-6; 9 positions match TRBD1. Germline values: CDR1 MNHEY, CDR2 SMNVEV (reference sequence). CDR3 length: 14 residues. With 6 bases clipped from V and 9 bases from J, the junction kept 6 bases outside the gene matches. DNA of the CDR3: TGTGCCAGCAGGCCGACAGGGGGTGGTTCACCCCTCCACTTT. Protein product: CASRPTGGGSPLHF.

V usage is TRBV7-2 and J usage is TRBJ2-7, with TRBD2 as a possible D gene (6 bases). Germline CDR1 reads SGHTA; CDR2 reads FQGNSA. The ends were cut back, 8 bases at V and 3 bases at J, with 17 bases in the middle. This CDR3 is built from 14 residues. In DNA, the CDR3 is TGTGCCAGCGGAGCAGGGCAGGGAGGCTACGAGCAGTACTTC. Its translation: CASGAGQGGYEQYF.

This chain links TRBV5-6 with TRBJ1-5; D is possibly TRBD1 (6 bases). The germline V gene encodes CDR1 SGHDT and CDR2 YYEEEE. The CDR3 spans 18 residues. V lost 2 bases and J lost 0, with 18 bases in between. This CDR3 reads CASSFRAWTEASNQPQHF. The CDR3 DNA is TGTGCCAGCAGCTTCAGAGCTTGGACAGAAGCTAGCAATCAGCCCCAGCATTTT.

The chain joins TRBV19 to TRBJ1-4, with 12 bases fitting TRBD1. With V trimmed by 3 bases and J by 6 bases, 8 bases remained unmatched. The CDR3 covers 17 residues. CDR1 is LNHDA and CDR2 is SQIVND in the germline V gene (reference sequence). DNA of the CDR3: TGTGCCAGTAGTATGCGGGACAGGGGGCGAGGTGATGAAAAACTGTTTTTT. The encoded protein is CASSMRDRGRGDEKLFF.

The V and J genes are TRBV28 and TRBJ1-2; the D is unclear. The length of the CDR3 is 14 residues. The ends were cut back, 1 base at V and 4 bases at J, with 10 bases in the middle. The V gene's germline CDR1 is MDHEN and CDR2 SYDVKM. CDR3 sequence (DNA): TGTGCCAGCAGTTTATCCTCGGCAATCTATGGCTACACCTTC. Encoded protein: CASSLSSAIYGYTF.